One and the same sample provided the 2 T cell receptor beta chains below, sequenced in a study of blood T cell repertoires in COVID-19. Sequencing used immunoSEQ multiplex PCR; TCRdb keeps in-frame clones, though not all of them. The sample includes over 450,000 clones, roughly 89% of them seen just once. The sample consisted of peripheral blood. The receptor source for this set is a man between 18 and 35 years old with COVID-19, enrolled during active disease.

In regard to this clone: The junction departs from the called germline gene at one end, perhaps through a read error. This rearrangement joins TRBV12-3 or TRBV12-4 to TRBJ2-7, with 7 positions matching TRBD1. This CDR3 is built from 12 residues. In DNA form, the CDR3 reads TGTGCCAGCAATTTAGGGGGACAGCCTAAGTACTTC. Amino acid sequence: CASNLGGQPKYF.

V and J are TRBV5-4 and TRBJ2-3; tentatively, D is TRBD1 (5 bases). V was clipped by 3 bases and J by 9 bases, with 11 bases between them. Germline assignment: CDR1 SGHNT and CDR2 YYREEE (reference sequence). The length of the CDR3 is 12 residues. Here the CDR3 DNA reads TGTGCCAGCAGCTCAAATTCAGGGACGCAGTATTTT. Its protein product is CASSSNSGTQYF.